This T cell receptor (beta chain) was documented in a study of blood T cell repertoires in COVID-19. Study-wide context: Samples of COVID-19 (acute and convalescent) were obtained from the United States, Italy and Spain. T cells, B-cell-depleted T cells, or PBMCs supplied cDNA or gDNA.

The germline CDR1 and CDR2 sequences are WNHNN and SYGVQD (reference sequence). CDR3 length: 14 amino acids. The V segment lost 5 bases and the J segment 2 bases; nucleotides outside the gene matches: 1. Produced via immunoSEQ multiplex PCR; TCRdb's table is partial and in-frame only. There are nearly 110,000 clones in the sample; about 91% occur only once, and 5.5% to 8% lies in the top ten. Source material: peripheral blood. V is TRBV10-1 and J is TRBJ2-5; the match to TRBD2 covers 11 bases. The receptor comes from a man aged 45-60 years with active or convalescent COVID-19. CDR3 amino acids: CASSPSGRQETQYF. In DNA form, the CDR3 reads TGCGCCAGCAGTCCTAGCGGGAGGCAAGAGACCCAGTACTTC.